This T cell receptor (beta chain) was sequenced during a study of shared clonotypes between healthy human individuals. Libraries were prepared by immunoSEQ multiplex PCR; TCRdb keeps only in-frame clonotypes and omits some of them. The sample holds about 2.1 million clones, more than 85% seen once. In this sample, this clone turned up a few times. The naive CD8 population came from CD45RO-negative cells selected for CCR7, without terminally differentiated effector memory CD45RA+ cells. CDR1 is LNHDA, CDR2 SQIVND, per germline (reference sequence). The CDR3 totals 11 residues. V was trimmed by 9 bases and J by 4 bases, leaving 9 bases between them.

The sequence derives from a man younger than 35 in good health. Some clones in this sample may be carry-over from other donors' samples. The sample was naive CD8+ T cells from PBMCs. The chain employs TRBV19 and TRBJ1-1, with D hard to call. CDR3 nucleotide sequence: TGTGCCAGCGTTTCAGGCACTGAAGCTTTCTTT. As protein: CASVSGTEAFF. Using reference TRBV19 and TRBJ1-1 for the parts outside the CDR3, the full variable domain is DGGITQSPKYLFRKEGQNVTLSCEQNLNHDAMYWYRQDPGQGLRLIYYSQIVNDFQKGDIAEGYSVSREKKESFPLTVTSAQKNPTAFYLCASVSGTEAFFGQGTRLTVV.